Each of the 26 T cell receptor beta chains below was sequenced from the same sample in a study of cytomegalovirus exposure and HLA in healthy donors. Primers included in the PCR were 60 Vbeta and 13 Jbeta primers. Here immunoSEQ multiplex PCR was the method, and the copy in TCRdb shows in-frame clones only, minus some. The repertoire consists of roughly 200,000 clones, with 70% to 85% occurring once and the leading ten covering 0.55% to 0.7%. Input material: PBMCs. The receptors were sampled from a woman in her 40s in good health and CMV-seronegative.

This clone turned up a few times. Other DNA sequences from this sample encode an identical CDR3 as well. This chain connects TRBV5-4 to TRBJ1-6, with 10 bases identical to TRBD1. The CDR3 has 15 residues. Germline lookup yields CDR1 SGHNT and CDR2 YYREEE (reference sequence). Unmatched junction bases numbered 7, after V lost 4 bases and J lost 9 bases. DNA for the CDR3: TGTGCCAGCAGCAGCCGACAGGGGGCTGGTTCACCCCTCCACTTT. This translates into CASSSRQGAGSPLHF.

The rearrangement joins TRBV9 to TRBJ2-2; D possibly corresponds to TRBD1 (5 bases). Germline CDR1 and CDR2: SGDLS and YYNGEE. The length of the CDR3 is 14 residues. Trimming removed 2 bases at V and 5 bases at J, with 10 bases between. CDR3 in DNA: TGTGCCAGCAGCGTTTTTTCAGGGACCGGGGAGCTGTTTTTT. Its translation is CASSVFSGTGELFF. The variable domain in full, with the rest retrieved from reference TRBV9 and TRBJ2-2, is DSGVTQTPKHLITATGQRVTLRCSPRSGDLSVYWYQQSLDQGLQFLIQYYNGEERAKGNILERFSAQQFPDLHSELNLSSLELGDSALYFCASSVFSGTGELFFGEGSRLTVL.

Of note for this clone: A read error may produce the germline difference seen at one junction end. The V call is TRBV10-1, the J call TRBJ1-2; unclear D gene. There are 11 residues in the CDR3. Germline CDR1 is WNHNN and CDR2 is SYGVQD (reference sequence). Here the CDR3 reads CASRGNYGYPF. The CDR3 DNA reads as TGCGCCAGCAGAGGTAACTATGGCTACCCCTTC.

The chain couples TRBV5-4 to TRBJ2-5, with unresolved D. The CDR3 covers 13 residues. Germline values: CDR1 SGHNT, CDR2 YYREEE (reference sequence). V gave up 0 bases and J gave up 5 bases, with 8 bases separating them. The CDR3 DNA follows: TGTGCCAGCAGCTTGGGTCCGGTCGAGACCCAGTACTTC. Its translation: CASSLGPVETQYF.

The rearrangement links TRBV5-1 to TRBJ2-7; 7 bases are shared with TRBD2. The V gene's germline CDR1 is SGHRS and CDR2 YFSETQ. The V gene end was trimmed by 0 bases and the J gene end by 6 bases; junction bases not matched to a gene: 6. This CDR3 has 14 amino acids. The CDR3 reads CASSLEVGGSEQYF. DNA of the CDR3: TGCGCCAGCAGCTTGGAGGTCGGGGGGTCCGAGCAGTACTTC.

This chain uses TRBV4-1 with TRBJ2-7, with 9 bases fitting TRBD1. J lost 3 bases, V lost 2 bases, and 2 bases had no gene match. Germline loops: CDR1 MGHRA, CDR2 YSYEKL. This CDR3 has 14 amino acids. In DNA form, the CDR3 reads TGCGCCAGCAGCCAACTGACAGGGGGCTACGAGCAGTACTTC. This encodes CASSQLTGGYEQYF.

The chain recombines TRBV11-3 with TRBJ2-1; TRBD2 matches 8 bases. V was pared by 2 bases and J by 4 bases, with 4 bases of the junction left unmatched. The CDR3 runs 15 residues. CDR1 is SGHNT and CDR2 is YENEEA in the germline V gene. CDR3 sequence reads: CASSLRSGGYNEQFF. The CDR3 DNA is TGTGCCAGCAGCTTAAGGAGCGGGGGTTACAATGAGCAGTTCTTC.

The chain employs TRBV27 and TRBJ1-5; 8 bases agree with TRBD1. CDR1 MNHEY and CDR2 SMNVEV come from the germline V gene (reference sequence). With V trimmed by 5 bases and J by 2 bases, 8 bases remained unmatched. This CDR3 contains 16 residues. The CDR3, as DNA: TGTGCCAGCAGTCCATGGACAGGGCTTGGCAATCAGCCCCAGCATTTT. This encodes CASSPWTGLGNQPQHF.

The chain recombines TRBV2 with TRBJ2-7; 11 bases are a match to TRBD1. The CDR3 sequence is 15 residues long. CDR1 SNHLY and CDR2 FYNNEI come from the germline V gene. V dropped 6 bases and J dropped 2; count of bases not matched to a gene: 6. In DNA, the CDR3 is TGTGCCAGCAGGGGTGGGGGACAGGGGGCCTACGAGCAGTACTTC. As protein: CASRGGGQGAYEQYF.

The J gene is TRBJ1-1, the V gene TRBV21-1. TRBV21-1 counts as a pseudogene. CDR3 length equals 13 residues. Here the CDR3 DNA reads TGTGCCAGCAGAACTCGACTTTGGATTGCAGCTTTCTTT. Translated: CASRTRLWIAAFF.

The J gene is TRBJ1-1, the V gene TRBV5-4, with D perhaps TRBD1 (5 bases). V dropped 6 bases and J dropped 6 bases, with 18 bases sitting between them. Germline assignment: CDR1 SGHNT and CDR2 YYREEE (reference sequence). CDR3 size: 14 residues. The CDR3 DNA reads TGTGCCAGCACCTTTTATCAGGGTCAAGCTGAAGCTTTCTTT. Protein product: CASTFYQGQAEAFF.

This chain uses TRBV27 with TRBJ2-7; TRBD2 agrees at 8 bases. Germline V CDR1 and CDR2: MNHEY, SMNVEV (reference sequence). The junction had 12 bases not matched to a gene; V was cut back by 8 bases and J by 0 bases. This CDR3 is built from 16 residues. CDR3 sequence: CASGPLSGESSYEQYF. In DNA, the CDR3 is TGTGCCAGCGGACCACTTAGCGGGGAGAGCTCCTACGAGCAGTACTTC.

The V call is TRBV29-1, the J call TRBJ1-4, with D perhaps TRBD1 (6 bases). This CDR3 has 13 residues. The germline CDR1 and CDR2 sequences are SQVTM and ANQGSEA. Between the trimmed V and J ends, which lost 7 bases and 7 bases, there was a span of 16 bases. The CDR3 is CSAAGGLSEKLFF. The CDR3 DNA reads TGCAGCGCCGCCGGGGGGCTGAGTGAAAAACTGTTTTTT.

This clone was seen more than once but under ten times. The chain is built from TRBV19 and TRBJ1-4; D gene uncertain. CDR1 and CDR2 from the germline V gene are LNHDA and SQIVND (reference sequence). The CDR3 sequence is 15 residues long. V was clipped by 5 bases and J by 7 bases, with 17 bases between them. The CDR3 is CASSEVVGIGEKLFF. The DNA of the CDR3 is TGTGCCAGTAGTGAGGTAGTGGGTATCGGTGAAAAACTGTTTTTT.

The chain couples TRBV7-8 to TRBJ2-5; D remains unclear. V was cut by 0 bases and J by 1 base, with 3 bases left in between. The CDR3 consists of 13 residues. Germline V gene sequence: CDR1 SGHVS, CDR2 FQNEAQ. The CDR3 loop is CASSLAIQETQYF. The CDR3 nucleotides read TGTGCCAGCAGCTTAGCTATCCAAGAGACCCAGTACTTC.

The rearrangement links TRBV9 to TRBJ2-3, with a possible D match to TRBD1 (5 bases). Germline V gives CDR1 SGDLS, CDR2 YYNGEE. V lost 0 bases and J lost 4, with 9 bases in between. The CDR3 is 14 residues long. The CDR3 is CASSVGQGSDTQYF. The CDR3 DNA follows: TGTGCCAGCAGCGTAGGTCAGGGATCAGATACGCAGTATTTT.

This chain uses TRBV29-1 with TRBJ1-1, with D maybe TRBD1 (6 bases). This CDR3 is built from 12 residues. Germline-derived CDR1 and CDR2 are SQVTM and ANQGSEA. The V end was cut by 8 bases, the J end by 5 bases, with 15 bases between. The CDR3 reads CSSKPRGTEAFF. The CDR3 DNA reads TGCAGCAGCAAGCCGAGGGGGACTGAAGCTTTCTTT.

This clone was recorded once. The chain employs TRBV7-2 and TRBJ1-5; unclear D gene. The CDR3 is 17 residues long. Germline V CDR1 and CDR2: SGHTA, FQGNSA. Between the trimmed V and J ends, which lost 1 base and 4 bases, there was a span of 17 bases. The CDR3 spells CASSLGEGSSWNQPQHF. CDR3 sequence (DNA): TGTGCCAGCAGCTTAGGAGAGGGTAGTAGCTGGAATCAGCCCCAGCATTTT. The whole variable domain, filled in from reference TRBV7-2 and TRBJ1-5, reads GAGVSQSPSNKVTEKGKDVELRCDPISGHTALYWYRQSLGQGLEFLIYFQGNSAPDKSGLPSDRFSAERTGGSVSTLTIQRTQQEDSAVYLCASSLGEGSSWNQPQHFGDGTRLSIL.

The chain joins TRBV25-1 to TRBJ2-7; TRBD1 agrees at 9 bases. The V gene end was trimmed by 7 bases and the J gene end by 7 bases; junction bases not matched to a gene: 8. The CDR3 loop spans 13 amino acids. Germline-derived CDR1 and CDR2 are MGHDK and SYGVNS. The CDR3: CASKGQGSGEQYF. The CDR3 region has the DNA TGTGCCAGCAAGGGACAGGGATCTGGGGAGCAGTACTTC.

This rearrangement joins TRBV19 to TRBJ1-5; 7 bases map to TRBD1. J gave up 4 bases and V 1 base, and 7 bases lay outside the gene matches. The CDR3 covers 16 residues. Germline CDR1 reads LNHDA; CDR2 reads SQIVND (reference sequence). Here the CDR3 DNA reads TGTGCCAGTAGTATAGGGAGCAAGGGGGCGAATCAGCCCCAGCATTTT. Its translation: CASSIGSKGANQPQHF.

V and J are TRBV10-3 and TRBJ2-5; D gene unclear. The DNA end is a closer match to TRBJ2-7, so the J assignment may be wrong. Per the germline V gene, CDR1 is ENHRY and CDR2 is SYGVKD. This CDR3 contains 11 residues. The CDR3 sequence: CATQSLNEQYF. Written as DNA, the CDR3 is TGTGCCACCCAATCCCTTAACGAGCAGTACTTC.

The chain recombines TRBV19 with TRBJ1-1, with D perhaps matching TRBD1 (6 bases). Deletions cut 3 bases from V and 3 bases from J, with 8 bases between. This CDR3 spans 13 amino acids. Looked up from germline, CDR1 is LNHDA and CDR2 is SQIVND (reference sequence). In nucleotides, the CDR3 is TGTGCCAGTAGTATGTACAGGGACACTGAAGCTTTCTTT. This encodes CASSMYRDTEAFF.

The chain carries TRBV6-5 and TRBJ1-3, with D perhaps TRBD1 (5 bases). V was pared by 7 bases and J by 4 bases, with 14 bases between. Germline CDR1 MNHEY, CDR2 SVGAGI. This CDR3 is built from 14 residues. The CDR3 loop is CASTPRVNGNTIYF. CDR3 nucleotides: TGTGCCAGCACCCCCAGGGTGAACGGAAACACCATATATTTT.

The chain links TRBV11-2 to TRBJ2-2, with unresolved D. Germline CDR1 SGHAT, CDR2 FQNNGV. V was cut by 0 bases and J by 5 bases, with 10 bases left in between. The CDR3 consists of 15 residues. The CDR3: CASSLDRIQTGELFF. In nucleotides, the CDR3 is TGTGCCAGCAGCTTAGACCGGATACAGACCGGGGAGCTGTTTTTT.

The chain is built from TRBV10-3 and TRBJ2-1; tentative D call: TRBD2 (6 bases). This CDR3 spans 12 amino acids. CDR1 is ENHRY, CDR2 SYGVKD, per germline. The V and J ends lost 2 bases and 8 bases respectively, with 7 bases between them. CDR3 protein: CAISERRDEQFF. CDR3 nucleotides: TGTGCCATCAGTGAGAGGAGGGATGAGCAGTTCTTC.

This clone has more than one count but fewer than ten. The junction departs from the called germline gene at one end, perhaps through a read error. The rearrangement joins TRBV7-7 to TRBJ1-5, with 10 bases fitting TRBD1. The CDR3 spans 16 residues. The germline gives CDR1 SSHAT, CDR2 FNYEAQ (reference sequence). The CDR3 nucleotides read TGTGCTAGCAGCTTAAGCCCGGGACAGGGGTATCAGCCCCAGCATTTT. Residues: CASSLSPGQGYQPQHF.